This TCR beta chain was obtained from a study of blood T cell repertoires in COVID-19. This CDR3 has 14 residues. V lost 6 bases and J 5 bases, leaving 16 bases between the germline ends. CDR1 and CDR2 (germline): MDHEN, SYDVKM. Participants were aged roughly 18 to 95 years, lived in 20 to 25 US areas, and enrolled virtually. Symptom resolution, clearance, or two negative PCRs marked the recovered donors of Cohort 3. As handled by the study authors: The authors estimated nucleated cell counts from reference gene primer amplification. Only in-frame clones appear in the TCRdb table, and some are missing; sequencing was by immunoSEQ multiplex PCR. V and J calls and clone size come straight from that table; D and trimming were deduced from the DNA. This table has around 250,000 clones, approximately 85% appearing once.

This receptor was taken from a woman between 45 and 65 years old who had recovered from COVID-19. This chain connects TRBV28 to TRBJ1-1; D is uncertain. Sequenced material: PBMCs or T cells enriched from blood (not recorded which). DNA for the CDR3: TGTGCCAGCAGGGATCGCGGCAGAAGGACTGAAGCTTTCTTT. Translation: CASRDRGRRTEAFF.